The T cell receptor beta chain under discussion was sequenced for a study of T-cell reconstitution after alpha-beta-depleted transplantation in children. Construction of the TCRbeta library involved unique molecular identifiers. MiXCR, applied by TCRdb to the PCR reads, yields one record per CDR3 protein. The table records nearly 550,000 distinct CDR3 sequences, around 16% of them present only once. This clonotype showed up just a few times. V was clipped by 6 bases and J by 8 bases, with 14 bases between them. The CDR3 covers 11 residues. The V gene's germline CDR1 is DFQATT and CDR2 SNEGSKA (reference sequence).

The J gene is TRBJ2-7, the V gene TRBV20-1, with D maybe TRBD2 (6 bases). The specimen comprised PBMCs from the stem cell graft donor, sampled from the stem cell graft. This receptor was taken from a human donor who donated a stem cell graft to a child with acute lymphoblastic leukemia. The CDR3 region has the DNA TGCAGTGCGCCCGTGGGGGGACAGCAGTACTTC. It encodes CSAPVGGQQYF.